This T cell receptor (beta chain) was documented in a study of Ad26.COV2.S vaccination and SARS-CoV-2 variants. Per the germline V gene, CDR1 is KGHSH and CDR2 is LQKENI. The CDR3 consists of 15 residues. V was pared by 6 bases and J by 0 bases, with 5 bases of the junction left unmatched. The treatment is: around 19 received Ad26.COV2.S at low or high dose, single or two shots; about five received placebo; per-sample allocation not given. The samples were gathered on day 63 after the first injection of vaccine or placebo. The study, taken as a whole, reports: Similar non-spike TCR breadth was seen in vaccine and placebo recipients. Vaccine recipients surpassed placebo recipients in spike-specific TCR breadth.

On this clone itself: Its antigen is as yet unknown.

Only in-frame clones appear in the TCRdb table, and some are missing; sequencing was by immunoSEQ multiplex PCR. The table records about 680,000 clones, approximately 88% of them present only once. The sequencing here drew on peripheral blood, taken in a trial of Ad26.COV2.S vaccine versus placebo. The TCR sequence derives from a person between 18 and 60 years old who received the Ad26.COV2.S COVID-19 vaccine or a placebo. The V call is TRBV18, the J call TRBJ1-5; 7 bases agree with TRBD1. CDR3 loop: CASSMTGNSNQPQHF. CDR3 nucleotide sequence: TGTGCCAGCTCCATGACAGGGAATAGCAATCAGCCCCAGCATTTT.